This TCR beta chain was sequenced in a study of T cell responses to AZD1222 COVID-19 vaccine. Only in-frame clones appear in the TCRdb table, and some are missing; sequencing was by immunoSEQ multiplex PCR. The sample consists of about 150,000 clones, around nine tenths of them appearing once. The germline gives CDR1 KGHDR, CDR2 SFDVKD. J lost 4 bases, V lost 3 bases, and 3 bases had no gene match. This CDR3 has 16 residues. This clone has a single count. The receptor's source is an adult in good health. This chain links TRBV24-1 with TRBJ2-1, with TRBD2 matching over 12 bases. Sequenced here: peripheral blood, sampled on day 0 of MenACWY control vaccination. The CDR3 region is CATSDRGLAGYNEQFF. CDR3 nucleotides: TGTGCCACCAGTGATCGAGGACTAGCGGGATACAATGAGCAGTTCTTC.